One and the same sample provided the 28 T cell receptor beta chains below, sequenced in a study of CD4 and CD8 cells across lung adenocarcinoma regions. TCRdb analysed the PCR reads with MiXCR anew, one entry per CDR3 protein. The data hold approximately 9,600 distinct CDR3 sequences, with 45% to 60% observed a single time. Specimen: CD4+ T cells from the margin of a lung tumor. These receptors were collected from a male donor with lung adenocarcinoma. The CD4 and CD8 labels of this study may be unreliable.

This clonotype rates as large. This chain links TRBV7-2 with TRBJ2-1; 11 nucleotides agree with TRBD2. Germline CDR1 and CDR2: SGHTA and FQGNSA. Trimming cost V 5 bases and J 12 bases; bases outside gene matches: 3. The CDR3 consists of 12 residues. CDR3 coding DNA: TGTGCCAGCAGCCGTGGGACTAGCGGGCAGTTCTTC. Translating it yields CASSRGTSGQFF.

This chain links TRBV6-5 with TRBJ2-3, with 9 bases that match TRBD2. CDR1 MNHEY and CDR2 SVGAGI come from the germline V gene. J gave up 5 bases and V 4 bases, and 16 bases lay outside the gene matches. The length of the CDR3 is 18 residues. In nucleotides, the CDR3 is TGTGCCAGCAGTTCCCCCGGACTCCAGACTAGCGGTAAAGATACGCAGTATTTT. This gives the protein CASSSPGLQTSGKDTQYF.

The chain links TRBV10-1 to TRBJ2-5; unclear D gene. Matching the DNA end better, TRBJ2-1 makes the J call doubtful. This CDR3 is built from 11 residues. Germline-derived CDR1 and CDR2 are WNHNN and SYGVQD (reference sequence). CDR3 DNA sequence: TGCGCCAGCAGTGAGTCGGTTGAGCAGTTCTTC. The encoded protein is CASSESVEQFF.

This clonotype turned up a few times. The chain combines TRBV6-5 with TRBJ2-7; 7 bases map to TRBD1. The J segment lost 0 bases and the V segment lost 4 bases, leaving 3 bases of the junction unmatched. This CDR3 comprises 14 residues. The germline CDR1 and CDR2 sequences are MNHEY and SVGAGI. CDR3 DNA sequence: TGTGCCAGCAGTTCCGGGACAGCCTCCTACGAGCAGTACTTC. It specifies CASSSGTASYEQYF.

As regards this clonotype: A junction boundary mismatches the germline segment, possibly from a read error. The V and J genes are TRBV6-4 and TRBJ2-3, with a possible D match to TRBD1 (6 bases). CDR3 size: 15 residues. Germline CDR1 MRHNA, CDR2 SNTAGT. As DNA, the CDR3 is TGTGCCAGCAGTGACGGGGGCGGCTCCAAAGATACCCAGTACTTT. Translated, it gives CASSDGGGSKDTQYF.

The chain combines TRBV25-1 with TRBJ2-5; possible D gene TRBD2, 6 bases. The CDR3 sequence is 15 residues long. Trimming cost V 0 bases and J 0 bases, with 8 bases left between them. Germline assignment: CDR1 MGHDK and CDR2 SYGVNS. The CDR3, as DNA: TGTGCCAGCAGTGAATATGGGGGGTACCAAGAGACCCAGTACTTC. This encodes CASSEYGGYQETQYF.

This CDR3 reads CASRPRQAYEQYF. The CDR3, as DNA: TGTGCCAGCAGGCCACGTCAGGCCTACGAGCAGTACTTC. The chain links TRBV27 to TRBJ2-1; D is uncertain. The J call is in doubt because the DNA end fits TRBJ2-7 better. Germline V lookup: CDR1 MNHEY, CDR2 SMNVEV (reference sequence). CDR3 length equals 13 residues.

This chain uses TRBV6-1 with TRBJ2-7; TRBD1 matches at 10 bases. The germline V gene has CDR1 MNHNS and CDR2 SASEGT. The CDR3 consists of 14 residues. Unmatched junction bases numbered 2, after V lost 6 bases and J lost 0 bases. This CDR3 reads CASRRDRGSYEQYF. CDR3 coding DNA: TGTGCCAGCAGACGGGACAGGGGCTCCTACGAGCAGTACTTC.

The chain joins TRBV11-2 to TRBJ2-1; D is unresolved. The CDR3 runs 12 residues. Germline CDR1 reads SGHAT; CDR2 reads FQNNGV. V dropped 3 bases and J dropped 9 bases, with 9 bases sitting between them. CDR3 in amino acids: CASSLMEGEQFF. The CDR3 nucleotides are TGTGCCAGCAGCTTGATGGAAGGTGAGCAGTTCTTC. Using reference TRBV11-2 and TRBJ2-1 for the parts outside the CDR3, the full variable domain is EAGVAQSPRYKIIEKRQSVAFWCNPISGHATLYWYQQILGQGPKLLIQFQNNGVVDDSQLPKDRFSAERLKGVDSTLKIQPAKLEDSAVYLCASSLMEGEQFFGPGTRLTVL.

The CDR3 loop reads CASSYHAGDYGYTF. The CDR3 bases are TGTGCCAGCAGTTACCATGCAGGGGACTATGGCTACACCTTC. The chain employs TRBV6-5 and TRBJ1-2, with a possible D match to TRBD1 (6 bases). Germline V gene data show CDR1 as MNHEY and CDR2 as SVGAGI. V was shortened by 2 bases and J by 3 bases, with 10 bases between the two germline ends. This CDR3 region has 14 residues.

By its share, this clonotype is medium-sized (0.01 to 0.1%). The chain links TRBV14 to TRBJ2-3, with D unclear. The CDR3 loop spans 13 amino acids. Trimming took 2 bases from V and 6 from J, leaving 9 bases between them. The germline V gene has CDR1 SGHDN and CDR2 FVKESK. The CDR3 DNA reads as TGTGCCAGCAGCCAAAACCGCCGGGATACGCAGTATTTT. This gives the protein CASSQNRRDTQYF.

V usage is TRBV6-9 and J usage is TRBJ2-5, with 7 bases matching TRBD2. The J call could be wrong; TRBJ2-7 is a better fit for the DNA end. Germline V gives CDR1 MNHGY, CDR2 SVAAGI. The CDR3 has 18 residues. The CDR3 DNA follows: TGTGCCAGCAGTTATCGGACAACGAGAGCGGGAATCGCCTACGAGCAGTACTTC. It yields the protein CASSYRTTRAGIAYEQYF.

Concerning this clonotype itself: This may be a read error, as it is one base from a much larger clone. The rearrangement joins TRBV7-8 to TRBJ2-1; 7 bases line up with TRBD1. CDR3 length equals 13 residues. Germline V gene sequence: CDR1 SGHVS, CDR2 FQNEAQ. Losses at the gene ends were 5 bases for V and 10 bases for J; bases not matched to a gene: 8. The CDR3 reads CASSRQGIYEQFF. CDR3 in DNA: TGTGCCAGCAGCCGACAGGGAATCTACGAGCAGTTCTTC.

This clonotype is large in the sample. The chain has TRBV6-1 and TRBJ1-2, with 7 bases matching TRBD1. Trimming cost V 7 bases and J 0 bases; bases outside gene matches: 8. The CDR3 runs to 15 residues. Per the germline V gene, CDR1 is MNHNS and CDR2 is SASEGT. CDR3 region: CASNTGTATNYGYTF. The CDR3 DNA sequence: TGTGCCAGCAACACCGGGACAGCCACTAACTATGGCTACACCTTC.

This clonotype was detected a few times. This chain connects TRBV27 to TRBJ1-1, with a tentative D call TRBD1 (6 bases). Germline CDR1 MNHEY, CDR2 SMNVEV (reference sequence). V dropped 6 bases and J dropped 1 base, with 18 bases sitting between them. The CDR3 has 16 amino acids. CDR3 residues: CASSQTRGRGNTEAFF. CDR3 DNA: TGTGCCAGCAGCCAAACCCGGGGGCGCGGGAACACTGAAGCTTTCTTT.

This clonotype was seen a few times. This chain uses TRBV4-2 with TRBJ1-2; D is ambiguous. The germline gives CDR1 LGHNA, CDR2 YNFKEQ. The V end was cut by 0 bases, the J end by 5 bases, with 13 bases between. The CDR3 runs 15 residues. The CDR3 sequence: CASSQDQEGWYGYTF. As DNA, the CDR3 is TGTGCCAGCAGCCAAGATCAGGAAGGTTGGTATGGCTACACCTTC.

The chain carries TRBV6-1 and TRBJ2-5; no clear D. The J call may be incorrect, as the DNA end agrees better with TRBJ2-7. The CDR3 totals 15 residues. From germline, CDR1 is MNHNS and CDR2 SASEGT. In DNA form, the CDR3 reads TGTGCCAGCAGTGACGGACCGCCTGGCCTCTACGAGCAGTACTTC. It yields the protein CASSDGPPGLYEQYF.

The chain uses TRBV25-1 and TRBJ2-7; 11 bases align to TRBD1. Germline CDR1 is MGHDK and CDR2 is SYGVNS. V trimming: 2 bases; J trimming: 3 bases; junction bases outside the gene matches: 9. CDR3 length: 17 residues. The CDR3 DNA is TGTGCCAGCAGTGAACCCCGTGGACAGGGGGCCAACTACGAGCAGTACTTC. Its translation is CASSEPRGQGANYEQYF.

This clonotype was seen only a few times. The chain couples TRBV7-6 to TRBJ2-1, with 8 bases that match TRBD2. CDR1 SGHVS and CDR2 FNYEAQ come from the germline V gene. Trimming at V came to 5 bases and at J to 12 bases, leaving 15 bases not matched to a gene. The CDR3 totals 15 residues. CDR3 amino acids: CASSPTLVAGLSQFF. CDR3 DNA sequence: TGTGCCAGCAGCCCAACCTTAGTAGCGGGACTCTCGCAGTTCTTC.

This clonotype was observed a single time. CDR3 nucleotide sequence: TGTGCCAGCAGCCCGACAGCGGGAGTGGGTACAGATACGCAGTATTTT. It encodes CASSPTAGVGTDTQYF. The gene calls are TRBV7-8 and TRBJ2-3; 8 bases agree with TRBD2. The germline gives CDR1 SGHVS, CDR2 FQNEAQ. The CDR3 runs to 16 residues. After removal of 5 bases from V and 3 bases from J, the junction contained 10 bases not matched to a gene.

The gene calls are TRBV6-5 and TRBJ2-3; D remains ambiguous. CDR1 is MNHEY, CDR2 SVGAGI, per germline. This CDR3 comprises 12 residues. The V end was cut by 0 bases, the J end by 9 bases, with 7 bases between. CDR3 protein: CASSYSGDTQYF. Written as DNA, the CDR3 is TGTGCCAGCAGTTACTCGGGTGACACGCAGTATTTT.

J is TRBJ2-1 and V is TRBV11-2, with 7 bases that match TRBD2. The CDR3 length is 14 residues. Trimming took 0 bases from V and 10 from J; bases not matched to a gene: 6. Germline CDR1 and CDR2: SGHAT and FQNNGV. CDR3 residues: CASSLEAGVKEQFF. Written as DNA, the CDR3 is TGTGCCAGCAGCTTAGAGGCGGGAGTAAAAGAGCAGTTCTTC.

In its sample, this clonotype ranks as large (0.1 to 1%). Germline and junction disagree at one end, which may indicate a read error. This chain uses TRBV6-1 with TRBJ1-2; TRBD1 agrees at 12 bases. The length of the CDR3 is 15 residues. Per germline, CDR1 MNHNS and CDR2 SASEGT. CDR3 amino acids: CASSEAGTGGNGYTF. CDR3 nucleotides: TGTGCCAGCAGCGAAGCCGGGACAGGGGGCAATGGCTACACCTTC.

The chain employs TRBV7-2 and TRBJ1-2; D is undetermined. This CDR3 region has 14 residues. From germline, CDR1 is SGHTA and CDR2 FQGNSA. V was clipped by 5 bases and J by 0 bases, with 10 bases between them. CDR3 loop: CASSIRFSNYGYTF. DNA for the CDR3: TGTGCCAGCAGCATCAGGTTTTCTAACTATGGCTACACCTTC.

This chain links TRBV6-1 with TRBJ2-1; D remains ambiguous. The end of the DNA fits TRBJ2-7 better, so the J call may be wrong. Germline V gene data show CDR1 as MNHNS and CDR2 as SASEGT. The CDR3 extends over 13 amino acids. This CDR3 is CASSEGGRYEQYF. For the CDR3, the DNA is TGTGCCAGCAGTGAAGGAGGCAGATACGAGCAGTACTTC.

The chain employs TRBV7-2 and TRBJ2-1, with 9 bases matching TRBD2. Germline loops: CDR1 SGHTA, CDR2 FQGNSA. The CDR3 contains 16 residues. J was trimmed by 9 bases and V by 1 base; bases with no gene match: 10. CDR3 loop: CASSLVAAAGGVEQFF. DNA for the CDR3: TGTGCCAGCAGCTTAGTGGCAGCAGCGGGGGGTGTTGAGCAGTTCTTC.

This clonotype occurred many times. This rearrangement joins TRBV6-4 to TRBJ2-3, with D maybe TRBD2 (7 bases). The CDR3 is 14 residues long. Germline V gives CDR1 MRHNA, CDR2 SNTAGT. V lost 2 bases and J lost 2, with 8 bases in between. The CDR3 DNA sequence: TGTGCCAGCAGTGACGGGGGGGCCACAGATACGCAGTATTTT. As protein: CASSDGGATDTQYF.

This clonotype appeared a few times. The rearrangement links TRBV6-1 to TRBJ2-1; possible D gene TRBD1, 5 bases. This CDR3 is 15 amino acids long. V was cut by 6 bases and J by 4 bases, with 16 bases left in between. CDR1 MNHNS and CDR2 SASEGT come from the germline V gene. Written as DNA, the CDR3 is TGTGCCAGCAGACGGACAACCTTTCCTTACAATGAGCAGTTCTTC. This translates into CASRRTTFPYNEQFF.